This TCR beta chain is drawn from a study of blood T cell repertoires in COVID-19. Study overall: Samples taken during acute and convalescent COVID-19 were collected in the United States, Italy and Spain. T cells, B-cell-depleted T cells, or PBMCs supplied cDNA or gDNA.

V gave up 7 bases and J gave up 0 bases, with 8 bases separating them. Germline assignment: CDR1 SNHLY and CDR2 FYNNEI. CDR3 length: 13 residues. As handled by the study authors: Using reference gene primer amplification, nucleated cell counts were estimated. The data were produced by immunoSEQ multiplex PCR, yet TCRdb's version contains in-frame clones alone and is incomplete. The DNA gave D and trimming, while V, J and clone size come from that table. Among about 87,000 clones listed, over 75% were seen once. About this clone itself: In the same sample, other DNA sequences code for this CDR3.

This chain connects TRBV2 to TRBJ2-3; unclear D gene. The TCR comes from a woman between 65 and 79 years old with acute or convalescent COVID-19. The sequencing input was peripheral blood. In DNA form, the CDR3 reads TGTGCCAGCATACGACTCAGCACAGATACGCAGTATTTT. Amino acid sequence: CASIRLSTDTQYF.